Ten or more counts support the clone carrying this T cell receptor (beta chain). Its antigen is undetermined. Germline V gene data show CDR1 as MNHEY and CDR2 as SVGAGI. The CDR3 covers 11 residues. V lost 9 bases, J lost 6 bases, and 11 bases lay in between. The sample is drawn from a study of Graves' ophthalmopathy and Graves' hyperthyroidism. Overall study results and limits: The model's ophthalmopathy progression predictions had just under 71% sensitivity and about 72% specificity. The authors also found most expanded thyroid clonotypes above 0.001 frequency in blood.

From RNA, the CDR3 regions of TCR beta chains were amplified and sequenced. First-round RT-PCR employed HTBI primers, with a second-round multiplex PCR after it. TCRdb used MiXCR to reprocess the multiplex PCR reads, holding one entry per CDR3 protein. The repertoire holds over a million distinct CDR3 sequences, with 35% to 40% as singletons. Uncontrolled infections, other autoimmune diseases, pregnancy or lactation barred patients from enrollment. The specimen was peripheral blood or thyroid tissue (not recorded which). The source is an adult man with Graves' hyperthyroidism. The V and J genes are TRBV6-5 and TRBJ1-2; D perhaps matches TRBD1 (5 bases). The CDR3 reads CASRDANGYTF. The CDR3 nucleotides are TGTGCCAGTCGGGACGCAAATGGCTACACCTTC.